Listed below are T cell receptor beta chains from one sample, sequenced in a study of T cells after posttransplantation cyclophosphamide. The method was immunoSEQ multiplex PCR; TCRdb's version includes in-frame clones alone and lacks a portion of them. The repertoire holds 45,000 to 65,000 clones, around 84% seen once, with 2.8% in the top ten. Sequenced input: PBMCs. These receptors were collected from a man aged 30 to 45 with a blood cancer, CMV-positive, and with a related stem cell donor. The CDR3 runs from the conserved cysteine through the conserved F or W. The D gene is left open where the match is weak. The size field is filled for only some rows; it gives once, few, many or a size class.

D gene: TRBD1; J gene: TRBJ1-5; clone size: -; V gene: TRBV28; CDR3 protein: CASSSTGAGNQPQHF; CDR3 DNA: TGTGCCAGCAGTTCGACAGGGGCCGGGAATCAGCCCCAGCATTTT
D gene: -; J gene: TRBJ2-5; clone size: once; V gene: TRBV19; CDR3 protein: CASSTQGRQETQYF; CDR3 DNA: TGTGCCAGTAGTACGCAGGGGCGCCAAGAGACCCAGTACTTC
D gene: TRBD1; J gene: TRBJ2-2; clone size: -; V gene: TRBV6-6; CDR3 protein: CASSWTGAVAGELFF; CDR3 DNA: TGTGCCAGCAGTTGGACAGGGGCGGTCGCCGGGGAGCTGTTTTTT
D gene: -; J gene: TRBJ1-5; clone size: -; V gene: TRBV29-1; CDR3 protein: CSFAQGVGQPQHF; CDR3 DNA: TGCAGCTTTGCACAGGGCGTAGGCCAGCCCCAGCATTTT
D gene: TRBD1; J gene: TRBJ1-2; clone size: -; V gene: TRBV27; CDR3 protein: CASRNRDRGYGYTF; CDR3 DNA: TGTGCCAGCAGAAATCGGGACAGGGGGTATGGCTACACCTTC
D gene: -; J gene: TRBJ1-3; clone size: -; V gene: TRBV6-1; CDR3 protein: CASSGTAGVSSGNTIYF; CDR3 DNA: TGTGCCAGCAGTGGGACCGCGGGAGTTAGCTCTGGAAACACCATATATTTT
D gene: TRBD1; J gene: TRBJ2-1; clone size: -; V gene: TRBV15; CDR3 protein: CATRDRGYNEQFF; CDR3 DNA: TGTGCCACCCGGGACAGGGGTTACAATGAGCAGTTCTTC
D gene: -; J gene: TRBJ1-1; clone size: -; V gene: TRBV30; CDR3 protein: CALGLPGGTEAFF; CDR3 DNA: TGTGCCTTGGGACTCCCGGGGGGCACTGAAGCTTTCTTT
D gene: TRBD2; J gene: TRBJ2-7; clone size: -; V gene: TRBV7-9; CDR3 protein: CASSGAGEQYF; CDR3 DNA: TGTGCCAGCAGCGGAGCGGGGGAGCAGTACTTC
D gene: TRBD2; J gene: TRBJ2-1; clone size: once; V gene: TRBV5-1; CDR3 protein: CASSLTSGSSYNEQFF; CDR3 DNA: TGCGCCAGCAGCTTGACTAGCGGGAGCTCCTACAATGAGCAGTTCTTC
D gene: TRBD1; J gene: TRBJ2-5; clone size: -; V gene: TRBV4-1; CDR3 protein: CASSLRTGWEETQYF; CDR3 DNA: TGCGCCAGCAGCCTGAGGACAGGGTGGGAAGAGACCCAGTACTTC
D gene: -; J gene: TRBJ2-5; clone size: -; V gene: TRBV19; CDR3 protein: CASSLGRETQYF; CDR3 DNA: TGTGCCAGTAGTCTTGGCAGAGAGACCCAGTACTTC
D gene: TRBD2; J gene: TRBJ2-7; clone size: -; V gene: TRBV4-3; CDR3 protein: CASSLLTGGLAGESYEQYF; CDR3 DNA: TGCGCCAGCAGCCTTTTAACGGGGGGACTAGCGGGAGAGTCCTACGAGCAGTACTTC
D gene: TRBD1; J gene: TRBJ2-3; clone size: once; V gene: TRBV6-1; CDR3 protein: CASRIGDRGADTQYF; CDR3 DNA: TGTGCCAGCAGAATAGGGGACAGGGGGGCAGATACGCAGTATTTT
D gene: -; J gene: TRBJ2-5; clone size: -; V gene: TRBV29-1; CDR3 protein: CSVVPLAEETQYF; CDR3 DNA: TGCAGCGTTGTGCCTCTAGCCGAAGAGACCCAGTACTTC
D gene: TRBD2; J gene: TRBJ2-7; clone size: -; V gene: TRBV11-3; CDR3 protein: CASSTPGLGSHEQYF; CDR3 DNA: TGTGCCAGCAGCACCCCGGGACTAGGGTCTCACGAGCAGTACTTC
D gene: TRBD2; J gene: TRBJ2-7; clone size: once; V gene: TRBV7-2; CDR3 protein: CASSRTSGRNDEQYF; CDR3 DNA: TGTGCCAGCAGCCGTACTAGCGGGAGGAACGACGAGCAGTACTTC